These 27 T cell receptor beta chains were all obtained from the same sample, sequenced in a study of CD8+CD57+ T cells in acquired aplastic anemia. Patients included in sequencing had previously demonstrated CD8+CD57+ cell expansion by flow cytometry. According to the study, genomic DNA was the template for TCR beta VDJ and CDR3 profiling. From the reads, TCRdb called clonotypes with MiXCR, one entry per CDR3 protein. This sample carries 450,000 to 600,000 distinct CDR3 sequences, around 32% of them seen once, and the ten largest clones take 0.75% to 0.95%. The sequencing sample was made of sorted CD4+, CD8+, or CD8+CD57+ T cells (not recorded which) from PBMCs. The receptor set was obtained from a human donor with aplastic anemia.

This clonotype was seen once. The junction shows a germline mismatch at one end, possibly a read error. The V and J genes are TRBV5-1 and TRBJ1-6; 10 bases map to TRBD1. CDR3 length equals 16 residues. The germline CDR1 and CDR2 sequences are SGHRS and YFSETQ. The chain's CDR3 is CASSARDRGYNSPLRF. The CDR3 region has the DNA TGCGCCAGCAGCGCCAGGGACAGGGGCTATAATTCACCCCTCCGCTTT.

The genes are TRBV10-3 and TRBJ1-2; D may be TRBD1 (6 bases). The CDR3 has 11 residues. Trimming removed 1 base at V and 12 bases at J, with 9 bases between. Germline V lookup: CDR1 ENHRY, CDR2 SYGVKD. CDR3 DNA: TGTGCCATCAGTGAGTTCAGGGGAGACACCTTC. Amino acids: CAISEFRGDTF.

A remark on this clonotype: Possible read error: a much larger clone is one base away. The rearrangement links TRBV29-1 to TRBJ1-1; no firm D call. There are 11 residues in the CDR3. Germline V lookup: CDR1 SQVTM, CDR2 ANQGSEA. DNA of the CDR3: TGCAGCGTTGCCGGGAACACTGGAGCTTTCTTT. This sequence encodes CSVAGNTGAFF.

This chain links TRBV2 with TRBJ2-1; 7 bases fit TRBD1. The CDR3 length is 15 residues. Trimming at V came to 5 bases and at J to 6 bases, leaving 10 bases not matched to a gene. The germline V gene encodes CDR1 SNHLY and CDR2 FYNNEI. The CDR3 sequence: CASSRDSLPSNEQFF. The CDR3 nucleotides read TGTGCCAGCAGTAGGGACAGTCTTCCGTCCAATGAGCAGTTCTTC.

This clonotype has a count of ten or more. V is TRBV29-1 and J is TRBJ1-1; maybe TRBD1 (5 bases). Germline V gene sequence: CDR1 SQVTM, CDR2 ANQGSEA. Between the trimmed V and J ends, which lost 5 bases and 1 base, there was a span of 11 bases. This CDR3 is 13 amino acids long. The CDR3 bases are TGCAGCGTTCAGGGCCCACCGAACACTGAAGCTTTCTTT. Translation gives CSVQGPPNTEAFF.

This sequence joins TRBV15 and TRBJ2-7; 8 positions match TRBD1. The trim removed 0 bases at V and 3 bases at J, leaving 10 bases unmatched. Looked up from germline, CDR1 is LNHNV and CDR2 is YYDKDF (reference sequence). CDR3 length: 17 residues. The CDR3 loop reads CATSRDQRTGYGYEQYF. The CDR3 DNA reads TGTGCCACCAGCAGAGATCAAAGGACAGGGTATGGCTACGAGCAGTACTTC.

V gene TRBV10-3 combines with J gene TRBJ1-5; a possible D gene is TRBD1 (5 bases). V gave up 6 bases and J gave up 3 bases, with 12 bases separating them. The length of the CDR3 is 14 residues. Looked up from germline, CDR1 is ENHRY and CDR2 is SYGVKD. DNA for the CDR3: TGTGCCATCAGCCGCGGGGGTTCCAATCAGCCCCAGCATTTT. It is translated as CAISRGGSNQPQHF.

V gene TRBV5-6 combines with J gene TRBJ2-7, with 11 positions matching TRBD1. Trimming at V came to 7 bases and at J to 5 bases, leaving 11 bases not matched to a gene. CDR1 SGHDT and CDR2 YYEEEE come from the germline V gene. The CDR3 spans 15 residues. CDR3 sequence reads: CASGDRDRGIHEQYF. The DNA of the CDR3 is TGTGCCAGCGGGGACCGGGACAGGGGGATCCACGAGCAGTACTTC.

Of note for this clonotype: A much larger clone lies one base from this, so it may be a read error. This rearrangement joins TRBV12-3 or TRBV12-4 to TRBJ2-7; D is uncertain. The CDR3 covers 12 residues. CDR3 loop: CASSFASYERYF. The CDR3 region has the DNA TGTGCCAGCAGTTTCGCCTCCTACGAGCGGTACTTC.

This clonotype has only a few counts. V gene TRBV6-1 combines with J gene TRBJ2-7; perhaps TRBD2 as D (6 bases). Trimming removed 8 bases at V and 3 bases at J, with 17 bases between. The CDR3 covers 14 residues. CDR1 is MNHNS and CDR2 is SASEGT in the germline V gene. The CDR3 loop reads CASVLGRGFYEQYF. The CDR3 DNA sequence: TGTGCCAGCGTCCTAGGGCGGGGCTTCTACGAGCAGTACTTC.

The sample holds a few counts of this clonotype. This rearrangement joins TRBV6-1 to TRBJ1-6; D is uncertain. Trimming removed 0 bases from V and 5 bases from J, with 11 bases in between. The CDR3 consists of 16 residues. Germline-derived CDR1 and CDR2 are MNHNS and SASEGT. The CDR3 region is CASSEALGFNNSPLHF. In nucleotides, the CDR3 is TGTGCCAGCAGTGAAGCGCTAGGATTTAATAATTCACCCCTCCACTTT.

On this clonotype itself: A much larger clone lies a single base off, so this may be a read error. The genes are TRBV20-1 and TRBJ2-5, with 7 bases aligning to TRBD1. Trimming cost V 4 bases and J 7 bases; bases outside gene matches: 6. Germline CDR1 is DFQATT and CDR2 is SNEGSKA (reference sequence). This CDR3 is built from 12 residues. The CDR3 nucleotides are TGCAGTGCTACGACAGGGTTTGGGACCCAGTACTTC. It codes for CSATTGFGTQYF.

Written as DNA, the CDR3 is TGTGCCAGCAGTGACGGAGGAAACACCATATATTTT. Translating gives CASSDGGNTIYF. This chain connects TRBV6-1 to TRBJ1-3; D gene ambiguous. Germline V gene sequence: CDR1 MNHNS, CDR2 SASEGT. The germline V and J ends were trimmed by 3 bases and 4 bases, with 4 bases remaining between them. CDR3 length: 12 amino acids.

This clonotype was counted a few times. Compared with germline, one end of the junction differs, possibly owing to a read error. This chain joins TRBV7-7 and TRBJ2-3; 12 nucleotides line up with TRBD1. Germline CDR1 and CDR2: SSHAT and FNYEAQ (reference sequence). This CDR3 has 15 amino acids. Written as DNA, the CDR3 is TGTGCTAGCAGCCAAGGGACAGGGGGCACCGATACGCAGTATTTT. Its translation: CASSQGTGGTDTQYF.

Many counts were recorded for this clonotype. The chain joins TRBV14 to TRBJ1-3; D uncertain. With 2 bases removed from V and 0 bases from J, the gap between germline ends came to 11 bases. The CDR3 length is 16 residues. Germline CDR1 reads SGHDN; CDR2 reads FVKESK. CDR3 in amino acids: CASSQWAADSGNTIYF. CDR3 in DNA: TGTGCCAGCAGCCAATGGGCAGCAGACTCTGGAAACACCATATATTTT.

The chain uses TRBV2 and TRBJ1-5; D gene unclear. This CDR3 has 12 residues. Germline CDR1 SNHLY, CDR2 FYNNEI. CDR3 region: CATSPSNQPQHF. CDR3 nucleotide sequence: TGTGCGACTAGTCCGAGCAATCAGCCCCAGCATTTT.

A single count supports this clonotype. This chain links TRBV15 with TRBJ2-5; D is ambiguous. CDR1 is LNHNV and CDR2 is YYDKDF in the germline V gene (reference sequence). The CDR3 loop spans 14 amino acids. Trimming removed 8 bases from V and 7 bases from J, with 20 bases in between. The CDR3 region has the DNA TGTGCCACCGCTAAGACCAGCTGGATAGGGACCCAGTACTTC. Translating it yields CATAKTSWIGTQYF.

The rearrangement joins TRBV20-1 to TRBJ1-5; 7 positions match TRBD1. The CDR3 loop spans 16 amino acids. The V gene end was trimmed by 4 bases and the J gene end by 2 bases; junction bases not matched to a gene: 11. The germline V gene has CDR1 DFQATT and CDR2 SNEGSKA (reference sequence). In nucleotides, the CDR3 is TGCAGTGCTAAGACTTCCCGAACAGGGGGCAATCAGCCCCAGCATTTT. Protein sequence: CSAKTSRTGGNQPQHF.

This clonotype came up many times. J is TRBJ2-7 and V is TRBV12-3 or TRBV12-4; possible D gene TRBD2, 5 bases. This CDR3 region has 14 residues. V lost 5 bases and J 1 base, leaving 12 bases between the germline ends. As DNA, the CDR3 is TGTGCCAGCAGTAAATCCGGGGTTTCCTACGAGCAGTACTTC. Encoded protein: CASSKSGVSYEQYF.

The chain couples TRBV7-2 to TRBJ2-1, with D perhaps given as TRBD1 or TRBD2 (7 bases each). The CDR3 contains 13 residues. Germline lookup yields CDR1 SGHTA and CDR2 FQGNSA. The V and J ends lost 3 bases and 12 bases respectively, with 15 bases between them. DNA for the CDR3: TGTGCCAGCAGCTTGGAGACAGGGAGGGGGCAGTTCTTC. Translating it yields CASSLETGRGQFF.

As for this clonotype: One end of the junction fails to match germline, which may point to a read error. V usage is TRBV6-4 and J usage is TRBJ2-1; 10 bases line up with TRBD1. This CDR3 comprises 14 residues. Germline CDR1 and CDR2: MRHNA and SNTAGT. Here the CDR3 DNA reads TGTGCCAGCAATGACAGGGGGCCCCAACATGGGCAGTTCTTC. It translates to CASNDRGPQHGQFF.

This clonotype was seen a single time. This chain connects TRBV4-3 to TRBJ1-1; no reliable D call. This CDR3 is built from 14 residues. V lost 2 bases, J lost 0 bases, and 7 bases lay in between. Germline CDR1 LGHNA, CDR2 YSLEER. The CDR3 is CASSQHHLNTEAFF. The CDR3 DNA is TGCGCCAGCAGCCAACATCACTTGAACACTGAAGCTTTCTTT.

This chain links TRBV12-3 or TRBV12-4 with TRBJ1-2; TRBD1 might be the D (5 bases). The length of the CDR3 is 15 residues. Between the trimmed V and J ends, which lost 8 bases and 2 bases, there was a span of 18 bases. The CDR3 DNA reads TGTGCCAGCGGACAATGGGACGGTATCAACTATGGCTACACCTTC. Translated, it gives CASGQWDGINYGYTF.

Points on this clonotype: The junction differs from germline at one of its ends, possibly a read error. The chain uses TRBV15 and TRBJ1-2, with 8 bases that match TRBD1. This CDR3 region has 17 residues. The germline V gene encodes CDR1 LNHNV and CDR2 YYDKDF (reference sequence). CDR3 in DNA: TGTGCCGCCAGCAGCCAAGGAGGCAGGGGGCGCGCGTATGGCTACACCTTC. Its protein is CAASSQGGRGRAYGYTF.

This chain connects TRBV4-2 to TRBJ2-1; D uncertain. This CDR3 has 15 residues. CDR1 and CDR2 (germline): LGHNA, YNFKEQ. Trimming stripped 1 base from V and 8 bases from J, with 15 bases between. The DNA for the CDR3 is TGTGCCAGCAGCCAAGGGTCACCCAGACTCGATGAGCAGTTCTTC. This gives the protein CASSQGSPRLDEQFF.

The V call is TRBV19, the J call TRBJ1-2; a weak D match, TRBD1 (5 bases). Trimming cost V 5 bases and J 4 bases, with 11 bases left between them. The CDR3 totals 13 residues. In germline, CDR1 is LNHDA, CDR2 SQIVND (reference sequence). DNA for the CDR3: TGTGCCAGTAGTTGGGGGATAGGCTATGGCTACACCTTC. Its protein is CASSWGIGYGYTF. Variable domain in full (rest from reference TRBV19 and TRBJ1-2): DGGITQSPKYLFRKEGQNVTLSCEQNLNHDAMYWYRQDPGQGLRLIYYSQIVNDFQKGDIAEGYSVSREKKESFPLTVTSAQKNPTAFYLCASSWGIGYGYTFGSGTRLTVV.

With regard to this clonotype: Its ends do not fully match the called genes, so a read error is possible. This chain uses TRBV2 with TRBJ1-2, with D perhaps matching TRBD1 (6 bases). The CDR3 runs to 14 residues. The germline CDR1 and CDR2 sequences are SNHLY and FYNNEI. This CDR3 reads CASSQNQGNYSYTF. In DNA form, the CDR3 reads TGCGCCAGCAGCCAAAATCAGGGGAACTATAGCTACACCTTC.